These 27 T cell receptor beta chains originate from one sample sequenced in a study of T cell changes during pregnancy in multiple sclerosis. TCRdb's table, derived via immunoSEQ multiplex PCR, lists solely in-frame clones and lacks some. The sample comprises some 100,000 clones, 90% to 95% of which are singletons, and 0.7% to 0.9% rests with the top ten. The sample was peripheral blood, taken before pregnancy. The receptors were gathered from a female donor with multiple sclerosis, enrolled in a pregnancy study.

This rearrangement joins TRBV15 to TRBJ1-2; 7 nucleotides line up with TRBD1. Per germline, CDR1 LNHNV and CDR2 YYDKDF (reference sequence). This CDR3 contains 16 residues. V lost 0 bases and J lost 8; bases outside the gene matches: 12. CDR3 residues: CATSRDGTAYLGGYTF. Here the CDR3 DNA reads TGTGCCACCAGCAGAGACGGGACAGCCTACTTAGGAGGCTACACCTTC.

This clone was detected once. This chain links TRBV27 with TRBJ2-5; 13 bases line up with TRBD2. The V gene end was trimmed by 5 bases and the J gene end by 9 bases; junction bases not matched to a gene: 12. The V gene's germline CDR1 is MNHEY and CDR2 SMNVEV (reference sequence). CDR3 length equals 16 residues. The DNA of the CDR3 is TGTGCCAGCAGTGTGGGACTAGCGGGGCCCCAAGGGGCCCAGTACTTC. It specifies CASSVGLAGPQGAQYF.

The J gene is TRBJ2-7, the V gene TRBV5-1, with a possible D match to TRBD1 (6 bases). Germline V gene sequence: CDR1 SGHRS, CDR2 YFSETQ. V lost 2 bases and J lost 4, with 13 bases in between. The CDR3 consists of 14 residues. Here the CDR3 DNA reads TGCGCCAGCAGCTTTCGAGGGGGACCTTACGAGCAGTACTTC. As protein: CASSFRGGPYEQYF.

The chain uses TRBV27 and TRBJ1-1; D remains unclear. The germline V and J ends were trimmed by 2 bases and 4 bases, with 8 bases remaining between them. The length of the CDR3 is 13 residues. Germline-derived CDR1 and CDR2 are MNHEY and SMNVEV (reference sequence). The DNA for the CDR3 is TGTGCCAGCAGTTTAATACAGCTCACTGAAGCTTTCTTT. It encodes CASSLIQLTEAFF.

V is TRBV19 and J is TRBJ1-4; D not resolved. The germline gives CDR1 LNHDA, CDR2 SQIVND (reference sequence). V lost 1 base to trimming and J lost 7 bases, with 7 bases between them. The CDR3 has 13 amino acids. CDR3 in DNA: TGTGCCAGTAGTATAGCGGTTGGTGAAAAACTGTTTTTT. As protein: CASSIAVGEKLFF.

The rearrangement joins TRBV29-1 to TRBJ1-4, with 9 bases matching TRBD1. CDR1 and CDR2 (germline): SQVTM, ANQGSEA. The CDR3 is 13 amino acids. V trimming: 5 bases; J trimming: 8 bases; junction bases outside the gene matches: 6. CDR3 coding DNA: TGCAGCGTTTTCACCGGGACAGGGGAAAAACTGTTTTTT. As protein: CSVFTGTGEKLFF. The full variable domain, its missing parts supplied by reference TRBV29-1 and TRBJ1-4, is SAVISQKPSRDICQRGTSLTIQCQVDSQVTMMFWYRQQPGQSLTLIATANQGSEATYESGFVIDKFPISRPNLTFSTLTVSNMSPEDSSIYLCSVFTGTGEKLFFGSGTQLSVL.

The CDR3 spells CASRERQAGQYF. CDR3 sequence (DNA): TGTGCCAGCAGGGAACGACAGGCTGGTCAGTACTTC. This chain links TRBV2 with TRBJ2-5; D possibly corresponds to TRBD1 (6 bases). The CDR3 is 12 residues long. The V gene's germline CDR1 is SNHLY and CDR2 FYNNEI. Trimming left V 6 bases short and J 11 bases short, with 16 bases between. The full variable domain, its missing parts supplied by reference TRBV2 and TRBJ2-5, is EPEVTQTPSHQVTQMGQEVILRCVPISNHLYFYWYRQILGQKVEFLVSFYNNEISEKSEIFDDQFSVERPDGSNFTLKIRSTKLEDSAMYFCASRERQAGQYFGPGTRLLVL.

The V and J genes are TRBV29-1 and TRBJ1-2; no clear D. Trimming shortened V by 6 bases and J by 4 bases, and 12 bases separated the two germline ends. Looked up from germline, CDR1 is SQVTM and CDR2 is ANQGSEA. CDR3 length equals 12 residues. The CDR3: CSVPDSSYGYTF. Written as DNA, the CDR3 is TGCAGCGTCCCGGACTCATCCTATGGCTACACCTTC.

The V and J genes are TRBV19 and TRBJ2-2; weak D call: TRBD2 (6 bases). V was cut by 6 bases and J by 2 bases, with 13 bases left in between. The CDR3 has 15 amino acids. The V gene's germline CDR1 is LNHDA and CDR2 SQIVND (reference sequence). The CDR3 DNA is TGTGCCAGTAGGGACGGGAGCGCTAACACCGGGGAGCTGTTTTTT. Translation gives CASRDGSANTGELFF.

In the case of this clone: Sequence at one end of the junction differs from germline and may be a read error. The V gene is TRBV15, the J gene TRBJ1-1; the match to TRBD1 covers 8 bases. The CDR3 consists of 14 residues. The germline CDR1 and CDR2 sequences are LNHNV and YYDKDF (reference sequence). The DNA for the CDR3 is TGTGCCACCAGCGGAGACAGGGGGAACACTGAAGCTTTCTTT. Residues: CATSGDRGNTEAFF.

This chain joins TRBV29-1 and TRBJ2-3; perhaps TRBD1 as D (5 bases). This CDR3 is built from 16 residues. V shed 5 bases and J shed 7 bases, with 25 bases lying between them. Germline CDR1 reads SQVTM; CDR2 reads ANQGSEA. Here the CDR3 reads CSVPSFRQLSTNTQYF. The CDR3 region has the DNA TGCAGCGTTCCTTCATTTAGACAGCTTAGTACGAATACGCAGTATTTT.

The chain links TRBV5-1 to TRBJ2-5; TRBD2 aligns across 8 bases. The ends lost 0 bases at V and 2 bases at J; junction bases unmatched: 3. Germline CDR1 SGHRS, CDR2 YFSETQ. CDR3 length equals 15 residues. CDR3 sequence (DNA): TGCGCCAGCAGCTTGGTAGCGGGACCACAAGAGACCCAGTACTTC. It specifies CASSLVAGPQETQYF.

The chain carries TRBV5-4 and TRBJ2-5; 10 bases match TRBD1. This CDR3 comprises 15 residues. Trimming removed 3 bases from V and 7 bases from J; junction bases left unmatched: 9. Germline assignment: CDR1 SGHNT and CDR2 YYREEE (reference sequence). In nucleotides, the CDR3 is TGTGCCAGCAGCTCGAAAGGACAGGGGGATTGGACCCAGTACTTC. Its protein product is CASSSKGQGDWTQYF.

The chain links TRBV19 to TRBJ1-2; TRBD1 matches at 9 bases. V shed 6 bases and J 1 base; nucleotides not matched to a gene: 3. Germline CDR1 reads LNHDA; CDR2 reads SQIVND (reference sequence). The CDR3 sequence is 14 residues long. The CDR3: CASRGQGNNYGYTF. The CDR3 DNA reads as TGTGCCAGTAGGGGACAGGGTAATAACTATGGCTACACCTTC. Combining the CDR3 with reference TRBV19 and TRBJ1-2 gives the whole variable domain DGGITQSPKYLFRKEGQNVTLSCEQNLNHDAMYWYRQDPGQGLRLIYYSQIVNDFQKGDIAEGYSVSREKKESFPLTVTSAQKNPTAFYLCASRGQGNNYGYTFGSGTRLTVV.

The chain carries TRBV4-2 and TRBJ2-1; no clear D. Between the trimmed V and J ends, which lost 0 bases and 0 bases, there was a span of 18 bases. CDR3 length: 19 amino acids. Germline V CDR1 and CDR2: LGHNA, YNFKEQ. The CDR3 DNA follows: TGTGCCAGCAGCCAAGATCCCGCCTTTGCGGATAGCTCCTACAATGAGCAGTTCTTC. As protein: CASSQDPAFADSSYNEQFF.

The V call is TRBV29-1, the J call TRBJ2-7; possible D gene TRBD2, 6 bases. The CDR3 is made up of 13 amino acids. Germline V gene data show CDR1 as SQVTM and CDR2 as ANQGSEA. V was pared by 7 bases and J by 3 bases, with 16 bases between. CDR3 bases: TGCAGCGCTGGGACCCCCGGGGGCTACGAGCAGTACTTC. Protein product: CSAGTPGGYEQYF.

This chain joins TRBV14 and TRBJ2-7; D not certain. Germline CDR1 and CDR2: SGHDN and FVKESK. This CDR3 region has 13 residues. Trimming took 1 base from V and 3 from J, leaving 7 bases between them. The chain's CDR3 is CASSQVSLYEQYF. Written as DNA, the CDR3 is TGTGCCAGCAGCCAAGTGTCCCTCTACGAGCAGTACTTC.

This rearrangement joins TRBV19 to TRBJ2-5; 8 bases line up with TRBD2. V gave up 2 bases and J gave up 3 bases; unmatched junction bases: 8. The CDR3 consists of 16 residues. Germline lookup yields CDR1 LNHDA and CDR2 SQIVND (reference sequence). The chain's CDR3 is CASSISRLSGEETQYF. In DNA form, the CDR3 reads TGTGCCAGTAGTATATCGCGGCTTAGCGGGGAAGAGACCCAGTACTTC. Supplemented by reference TRBV19 and TRBJ2-5, the full variable domain reads DGGITQSPKYLFRKEGQNVTLSCEQNLNHDAMYWYRQDPGQGLRLIYYSQIVNDFQKGDIAEGYSVSREKKESFPLTVTSAQKNPTAFYLCASSISRLSGEETQYFGPGTRLLVL.

V and J are TRBV5-5 and TRBJ2-7; 9 bases are shared with TRBD1. Germline loops: CDR1 SGHKS, CDR2 YYEKEE (reference sequence). After removal of 1 base from V and 4 bases from J, the junction contained 3 bases not matched to a gene. This CDR3 region has 14 residues. DNA for the CDR3: TGTGCCAGCAGCTTGACAGGGGGCTTATACGAGCAGTACTTC. This codes for CASSLTGGLYEQYF.

V usage is TRBV27 and J usage is TRBJ1-2; 7 positions match TRBD1. Germline-derived CDR1 and CDR2 are MNHEY and SMNVEV (reference sequence). This CDR3 is built from 15 residues. Trimming took 3 bases from V and 3 from J; bases not matched to a gene: 7. CDR3 DNA: TGTGCCAGCAGTTTCAGGGGGGCGCGGGACTATGGCTACACCTTC. Translating it yields CASSFRGARDYGYTF.

The CDR3 spells CASSSGRDRVNTEAFF. The CDR3 coding sequence is TGTGCCAGCAGCTCTGGCCGGGACAGGGTGAACACTGAAGCTTTCTTT. V and J are TRBV11-2 and TRBJ1-1; TRBD1 matches 9 bases. Germline CDR1 SGHAT, CDR2 FQNNGV. J gave up 0 bases and V 4 bases, and 6 bases lay outside the gene matches. The CDR3 covers 16 residues.

This clone is a singleton in its sample. This chain links TRBV5-4 with TRBJ1-2; D is perhaps TRBD1 (6 bases). Trimming removed 4 bases from V and 8 bases from J, with 18 bases in between. The CDR3 is made up of 14 amino acids. Germline CDR1 reads SGHNT; CDR2 reads YYREEE (reference sequence). The CDR3: CASSPQGTHEGYTF. The CDR3 DNA follows: TGTGCCAGCAGCCCCCAGGGGACCCATGAGGGCTACACCTTC.

The chain uses TRBV30 and TRBJ1-5, with TRBD1 identical over 7 bases. Germline V lookup: CDR1 GTSNPN, CDR2 SVGIG (reference sequence). CDR3 length: 13 residues. Unmatched junction bases numbered 4, after V lost 5 bases and J lost 3 bases. DNA of the CDR3: TGTGCCTGGGACAGGGACCCCAATCAGCCCCAGCATTTT. Amino acids: CAWDRDPNQPQHF. Full variable domain (outside the CDR3, taken from reference TRBV30 and TRBJ1-5): SQTIHQWPATLVQPVGSPLSLECTVEGTSNPNLYWYRQAAGRGLQLLFYSVGIGQISSEVPQNLSASRPQDRQFILSSKKLLLSDSGFYLCAWDRDPNQPQHFGDGTRLSIL.

The chain links TRBV19 to TRBJ2-2, with 7 bases aligning to TRBD1. Germline assignment: CDR1 LNHDA and CDR2 SQIVND (reference sequence). Trimming cost V 4 bases and J 5 bases; bases outside gene matches: 10. The CDR3 sequence is 16 residues long. CDR3 residues: CASSTRTGQMTGELFF. DNA of the CDR3: TGTGCCAGTAGTACCCGGACAGGTCAGATGACCGGGGAGCTGTTTTTT.

V gene TRBV7-9 combines with J gene TRBJ2-1; 9 bases map to TRBD1. The germline V gene has CDR1 SEHNR and CDR2 FQNEAQ (reference sequence). Trimming removed 7 bases from V and 5 bases from J; junction bases left unmatched: 12. The CDR3 is 16 residues long. The CDR3 sequence: CASTPNRDRANNEQFF. As DNA, the CDR3 is TGTGCCAGCACCCCAAATCGGGACAGGGCGAACAATGAGCAGTTCTTC.

The chain couples TRBV27 to TRBJ2-1, with 7 bases aligning to TRBD2. V dropped 7 bases and J dropped 8; count of bases not matched to a gene: 11. The CDR3 length is 14 residues. CDR1 is MNHEY and CDR2 is SMNVEV in the germline V gene (reference sequence). This CDR3 reads CASMRGGGPYEQFF. CDR3 nucleotide sequence: TGTGCCAGCATGCGTGGGGGAGGGCCCTATGAGCAGTTCTTC.

V usage is TRBV11-2 and J usage is TRBJ2-7, with 11 bases that match TRBD2. J was trimmed by 0 bases and V by 5 bases; bases with no gene match: 12. The CDR3 sequence is 18 residues long. Germline assignment: CDR1 SGHAT and CDR2 FQNNGV. The CDR3 loop reads CASSAQPGLADSSYEQYF. CDR3 bases: TGTGCCAGCAGCGCCCAACCGGGACTAGCGGACTCCTCCTACGAGCAGTACTTC.